The next 30 T cell receptor beta chains were all read from a single sample in a study of T cell repertoires in aging, cancer and after chemotherapy. TRB rearrangements spanning V, D and J were amplified using mixed TRB-A/B primers. Each CDR3 protein is one row after TCRdb ran MiXCR on the multiplex PCR reads. The data contain roughly 5,300 distinct CDR3 sequences, about 27% of them seen just once; the ten biggest clones take up 30% to 35%. The template was genomic DNA from peripheral blood, not RNA. Sequencing was carried out using blood. These receptor sequences come from a human donor with a solid tumor.

This clonotype occurred a few times. The J gene is TRBJ1-2, the V gene TRBV20-1; the D gene is possibly TRBD1 (5 bases). CDR3 length: 12 residues. From germline, CDR1 is DFQATT and CDR2 SNEGSKA (reference sequence). V gave up 3 bases and J gave up 1 base, with 6 bases separating them. Here the CDR3 reads CSARTDNYGYTF. Written as DNA, the CDR3 is TGCAGTGCTAGGACAGATAACTATGGCTACACCTTC.

This sequence joins TRBV14 and TRBJ1-6; D is undetermined. The V gene's germline CDR1 is SGHDN and CDR2 FVKESK. V was clipped by 1 base and J by 9 bases, with 16 bases between them. CDR3 length: 16 amino acids. The CDR3 sequence: CASSQGRSRTSSPLHF. In DNA form, the CDR3 reads TGTGCCAGCAGCCAAGGACGGAGCAGGACCAGTTCACCCCTCCACTTT.

Comments on this clonotype: This could be a read error, since a much larger clone is one nucleotide away. V usage is TRBV6-5 and J usage is TRBJ2-5; D is perhaps TRBD2 (5 bases). Germline CDR1 and CDR2: MNHEY and SVGAGI. The V gene lost 5 bases and the J gene lost 3 bases, with 13 bases spanning the gap. This CDR3 region has 14 residues. The CDR3 bases are TGTGCCAGCAGTATACAGAGGGCAGAAGAGACCCAGTACTTC. Translation: CASSIQRAEETQYF.

Within the sample, this clonotype is medium-sized. The chain joins TRBV6-1 to TRBJ2-7; D may be TRBD1 (5 bases). Trimming removed 5 bases at V and 4 bases at J, with 15 bases between. CDR1 and CDR2 (germline): MNHNS, SASEGT. The CDR3 extends over 14 amino acids. CDR3 in amino acids: CASSPFRVGYEQYF. CDR3 nucleotide sequence: TGTGCCAGCAGTCCCTTCAGGGTCGGGTACGAGCAGTACTTC.

This clonotype counts as medium-sized (0.01 to 0.1%). This rearrangement joins TRBV6-5 to TRBJ1-1; D remains unclear. V was trimmed by 6 bases and J by 12 bases, leaving 14 bases between them. Germline V gene sequence: CDR1 MNHEY, CDR2 SVGAGI. This CDR3 is 11 amino acids long. The CDR3: CASSAFASTFF. In DNA form, the CDR3 reads TGTGCCAGCAGCGCCTTTGCCTCGACTTTCTTT.

This clonotype was counted between two and nine times. V gene TRBV20-1 combines with J gene TRBJ2-3; D gene ambiguous. Trimming removed 3 bases from V and 4 bases from J, with 14 bases in between. Germline assignment: CDR1 DFQATT and CDR2 SNEGSKA (reference sequence). This CDR3 contains 14 residues. CDR3 coding DNA: TGCAGTGCTAGGACATACGACTCGCCAGATACGCAGTATTTT. Translation: CSARTYDSPDTQYF.

With regard to this clonotype: The junction departs from germline at one end; a sequencing error may be responsible. The V and J genes are TRBV6-5 and TRBJ1-2; D not resolved. Per the germline V gene, CDR1 is MNHEY and CDR2 is SVGAGI. The length of the CDR3 is 12 residues. CDR3 protein: CASTRRRHGYTF. The CDR3 coding sequence is TGCGCCAGCACGCGGCGACGCCATGGCTACACCTTC.

V gene TRBV4-2 combines with J gene TRBJ2-3, with 11 bases aligning to TRBD2. Looked up from germline, CDR1 is LGHNA and CDR2 is YNFKEQ. V was pared by 5 bases and J by 7 bases, with 8 bases of the junction left unmatched. The CDR3 sequence is 15 residues long. CDR3 amino acids: CASSKGLAAPNTQYF. DNA of the CDR3: TGTGCCAGCAGCAAGGGACTAGCGGCCCCGAATACGCAGTATTTT.

The chain couples TRBV10-3 to TRBJ1-5, with D maybe TRBD1 (6 bases). Germline V gene lookup returns CDR1 ENHRY and CDR2 SYGVKD. V was cut by 11 bases and J by 3 bases, with 23 bases left in between. CDR3 length: 16 residues. CDR3 coding DNA: TGTGCCGCCCCTCTCGACAGGAAGGGCCACAATCAGCCCCAGCATTTT. This sequence encodes CAAPLDRKGHNQPQHF.

In this sample, this clonotype turned up a few times. This chain uses TRBV10-3 with TRBJ2-7; TRBD2 matches at 12 bases. CDR1 and CDR2 (germline): ENHRY, SYGVKD. This CDR3 has 17 residues. J gave up 6 bases and V 6 bases, and 15 bases lay outside the gene matches. CDR3 in DNA: TGTGCCATCAGCGAGACTAGCGGGAGATCCCTTAGCCTCGAGCAGTACTTC. Protein product: CAISETSGRSLSLEQYF.

By share, this clonotype counts as medium-sized. The chain carries TRBV6-2 or TRBV6-3 and TRBJ2-7; D ambiguous. This CDR3 is built from 14 residues. Trimming shortened V by 2 bases and J by 1 base, and 9 bases separated the two germline ends. Per germline, CDR1 MNHEY and CDR2 SVGEGT. The CDR3, as DNA: TGTGCCAGCAGTTACCTGGAAGGATCCTACGAGCAGTACTTC. This codes for CASSYLEGSYEQYF.

This clonotype is medium-sized. V usage is TRBV10-3 and J usage is TRBJ2-1; D gene uncertain. The CDR3 loop spans 12 amino acids. The germline V gene encodes CDR1 ENHRY and CDR2 SYGVKD. Deletions cut 3 bases from V and 5 bases from J, with 5 bases between. The CDR3 nucleotides read TGTGCCATCAGTGAAGGGAACAATGAGCAGTTCTTC. This encodes CAISEGNNEQFF.

V gene TRBV7-2 combines with J gene TRBJ1-4; tentative D call: TRBD1 (6 bases). Germline CDR1 reads SGHTA; CDR2 reads FQGNSA. The V end lost 4 bases, the J end lost 6 bases, and 15 bases lay between the germline ends. The CDR3 totals 15 residues. CDR3 sequence reads: CASSSRRGADEKLFF. The CDR3 bases are TGTGCCAGCAGCTCCCGTAGGGGGGCGGATGAAAAACTGTTTTTT.

This clonotype is medium-sized by share. The V gene is TRBV15, the J gene TRBJ2-7; 9 nucleotides match TRBD2. The CDR3 has 15 residues. Trimming cost V 3 bases and J 0 bases; bases outside gene matches: 3. The germline V gene has CDR1 LNHNV and CDR2 YYDKDF (reference sequence). The CDR3 region is CATSRTSGHSYEQYF. CDR3 coding DNA: TGTGCCACCAGCAGGACTAGCGGACACTCCTACGAGCAGTACTTC.

In its sample, this clonotype was seen a few times. V usage is TRBV7-9 and J usage is TRBJ2-1; no reliable D call. The V gene lost 1 base and the J gene lost 5 bases, with 6 bases spanning the gap. CDR1 is SEHNR and CDR2 is FQNEAQ in the germline V gene (reference sequence). The CDR3 loop spans 13 amino acids. The CDR3 is CASSLDWDNEQFF. CDR3 nucleotides: TGTGCCAGCAGCTTAGACTGGGACAATGAGCAGTTCTTC.

Points on this clonotype: A read error is possible here, since a much larger clone lies one base away. The genes are TRBV19 and TRBJ1-1, with D unresolved. Germline values: CDR1 LNHDA, CDR2 SQIVND (reference sequence). V was trimmed by 6 bases and J by 1 base, leaving 15 bases between them. The CDR3 length is 15 residues. CDR3 sequence (DNA): TGTGCCAGTAGCACGACCATGATGGCGAACACTGAAGCTTTCTTT. Its translation: CASSTTMMANTEAFF.

The chain has TRBV5-1 and TRBJ2-3; no firm D call. The CDR3 contains 17 residues. CDR1 and CDR2 (germline): SGHRS, YFSETQ. Trimming removed 1 base at V and 1 base at J, with 16 bases between. The CDR3 here is CASSLIRSAMGTDTQYF. In DNA, the CDR3 is TGCGCCAGCAGCTTGATCCGGTCCGCCATGGGCACAGATACGCAGTATTTT.

This clonotype is deemed medium-sized. The chain combines TRBV6-2 or TRBV6-3 with TRBJ1-6, with unresolved D. Trimming shortened V by 7 bases and J by 9 bases, and 13 bases separated the two germline ends. This CDR3 has 13 amino acids. Germline V CDR1 and CDR2: MNHEY, SVGEGT. CDR3 protein: CASTSESGSPLHF. DNA for the CDR3: TGTGCCAGCACCTCAGAATCGGGTTCACCCCTCCACTTT.

This clonotype is labeled as medium-sized. V is TRBV19 and J is TRBJ2-7; 8 positions match TRBD1. After removal of 6 bases from V and 2 bases from J, the junction contained 3 bases not matched to a gene. The CDR3 is made up of 13 amino acids. Germline V gene data show CDR1 as LNHDA and CDR2 as SQIVND (reference sequence). The CDR3 DNA follows: TGTGCCAGTAGACTGACAGGGGCCTACGAGCAGTACTTC. Translated: CASRLTGAYEQYF.

This clonotype was observed a single time. With a much larger clone just one base away, this may be a read error. The genes are TRBV24-1 and TRBJ2-3; 7 nucleotides match TRBD2. CDR1 is KGHDR and CDR2 is SFDVKD in the germline V gene. There are 15 residues in the CDR3. The CDR3 sequence: CATSDRTRPTYTQYF. The CDR3 region has the DNA TGTGCCACCAGTGATCGGACTAGACCCACATATACGCAGTATTTT.

The chain joins TRBV10-3 to TRBJ2-3, with 9 bases identical to TRBD1. The CDR3 covers 15 residues. Germline CDR1 and CDR2: ENHRY and SYGVKD. Trimming took 3 bases from V and 2 from J; bases not matched to a gene: 3. This chain's CDR3 is CAISDNRGPTDTQYF. In DNA, the CDR3 is TGTGCCATCAGTGATAACAGGGGGCCCACAGATACGCAGTATTTT.

By share, this clonotype ranks as medium-sized (0.01 to 0.1%). V and J are TRBV15 and TRBJ1-4; D is ambiguous. The CDR3 consists of 13 residues. Trimming left V 1 base short and J 6 bases short, with 6 bases between. Germline assignment: CDR1 LNHNV and CDR2 YYDKDF (reference sequence). CDR3 in amino acids: CATSRGPDEKLFF. CDR3 nucleotides: TGTGCCACCAGCAGAGGGCCGGATGAAAAACTGTTTTTT. Full variable domain (remainder filled in from reference TRBV15 and TRBJ1-4): DAMVIQNPRYQVTQFGKPVTLSCSQTLNHNVMYWYQQKSSQAPKLLFHYYDKDFNNEADTPDNFQSRRPNTSFCFLDIRSPGLGDTAMYLCATSRGPDEKLFFGSGTQLSVL.

This rearrangement joins TRBV5-8 to TRBJ2-6; a weak D match, TRBD1 (5 bases). TRBJ2-7 matches the DNA end more closely, so the J call is doubtful. CDR3 size: 14 residues. The germline CDR1 and CDR2 sequences are SGHTS and YDEGEE. For the CDR3, the DNA is TGTGCCAGCAGCTCTTGGACACCCCCCTACGAGCAGTACTTC. It codes for CASSSWTPPYEQYF.

This clonotype is medium-sized. The V and J genes are TRBV19 and TRBJ1-1, with a weak D call TRBD1 (6 bases). Germline assignment: CDR1 LNHDA and CDR2 SQIVND (reference sequence). The V end lost 11 bases, the J end lost 3 bases, and 13 bases lay between the germline ends. This CDR3 is built from 12 residues. This chain's CDR3 is CASGAVYTEAFF. The CDR3 DNA follows: TGTGCCTCGGGGGCCGTTTACACTGAAGCTTTCTTT.

The rearrangement links TRBV5-1 to TRBJ2-1; TRBD2 agrees at 14 bases. CDR3 length: 16 amino acids. Germline V CDR1 and CDR2: SGHRS, YFSETQ. J lost 6 bases, V lost 3 bases, and 5 bases had no gene match. The CDR3, as DNA: TGCGCCAGCAGCTCGGGACTAGCGGGAGTAACCAATGAGCAGTTCTTC. It is translated as CASSSGLAGVTNEQFF.

This clonotype is judged medium-sized. The CDR3 bases are TGTGCCAGCAGCTTAGGCCTACCCCGGGGACCTGGGGCCAACGTCCTGACTTTC. Residues: CASSLGLPRGPGANVLTF. This sequence joins TRBV11-2 and TRBJ2-6, with D perhaps matching TRBD1 or TRBD2 (5 bases each). Germline CDR1 reads SGHAT; CDR2 reads FQNNGV. V dropped 1 base and J dropped 2 bases, with 15 bases sitting between them. This CDR3 is 18 amino acids long.

This clonotype turned up a few times. The V and J genes are TRBV20-1 and TRBJ2-7, with TRBD2 matching over 8 bases. CDR1 and CDR2 from the germline V gene are DFQATT and SNEGSKA (reference sequence). There are 14 residues in the CDR3. Losses at the gene ends were 6 bases for V and 3 bases for J; bases not matched to a gene: 10. The DNA for the CDR3 is TGCAGTGCAGGCGGGGGCGGGAGGCTCTACGAGCAGTACTTC. Translation: CSAGGGGRLYEQYF.

By share, this clonotype ranks as medium-sized. V usage is TRBV6-5 and J usage is TRBJ1-2, with a possible D match to TRBD1 (5 bases). The CDR3 is made up of 13 amino acids. V shed 8 bases and J shed 8 bases, with 18 bases lying between them. The germline V gene has CDR1 MNHEY and CDR2 SVGAGI. The CDR3 here is CASLAWQGGGYTF. CDR3 coding DNA: TGTGCCAGCCTGGCATGGCAGGGTGGCGGCTACACCTTC.

By sample share, this clonotype is medium-sized. The V and J genes are TRBV27 and TRBJ1-5; D is undetermined. The CDR3 totals 14 residues. Germline-derived CDR1 and CDR2 are MNHEY and SMNVEV (reference sequence). V lost 2 bases to trimming and J lost 1 base, with 6 bases between them. The CDR3 DNA follows: TGTGCCAGCAGTTTAAGGGTGAGCAATCAGCCCCAGCATTTT. Translating gives CASSLRVSNQPQHF.

By sample fraction, this clonotype is medium-sized. The genes are TRBV12-3 or TRBV12-4 and TRBJ1-4; D not certain. With 2 bases removed from V and 3 bases from J, the gap between germline ends came to 10 bases. CDR3 length: 15 amino acids. The CDR3 spells CASSLKAGANEKLFF. CDR3 in DNA: TGTGCCAGCAGTTTAAAGGCAGGCGCTAATGAAAAACTGTTTTTT.